This is a list of T cell receptor beta chains from one sample in a study of T cell responses to AZD1222 COVID-19 vaccine. Data came from immunoSEQ multiplex PCR; TCRdb stores just in-frame clones and leaves some out. This table holds 180,000 or so clones, about 88% found once. The sequences come from peripheral blood, collected 28 days after the second AZD1222 dose. The receptors were sampled from an adult who received the AZD1222 COVID-19 vaccine. The CDR3 runs from the conserved cysteine through the conserved F or W. The D gene is left open where the match is weak. Size is omitted from some rows. Given values are once, few, many or a class for expanded clones.

V gene,J gene,D gene,clone size,CDR3 protein,CDR3 DNA
TRBV6-5,TRBJ1-3,-,-,CASSYSSGGNTIYF,TGTGCCAGCAGTTACTCCTCAGGGGGAAACACCATATATTTT
TRBV7-9,TRBJ1-1,-,-,CASSFGPAEAFF,TGTGCCAGCAGCTTCGGACCCGCTGAAGCTTTCTTT
TRBV6-5,TRBJ2-7,TRBD1,-,CASSTGTGARRQYF,TGTGCCAGCAGCACCGGGACAGGGGCCAGGAGGCAGTACTTC
TRBV3-1/TRBV3-2,TRBJ1-3,-,-,CASSQDSGSSGNTIYF,TGTGCCAGCAGCCAAGATTCAGGGAGCTCTGGAAACACCATATATTTT
TRBV7-2,TRBJ2-2,-,-,CASPEREDGNTGELFF,TGTGCCAGCCCAGAGAGGGAAGATGGGAACACCGGGGAGCTGTTTTTT
TRBV28,TRBJ2-7,-,-,CAIPGQGRGEQYF,TGTGCCATCCCGGGCCAGGGTAGAGGCGAGCAGTACTTC
TRBV30,TRBJ1-1,-,-,CAWSLRGGAEAFF,TGTGCCTGGAGTTTGAGGGGAGGCGCTGAAGCTTTCTTT
TRBV5-1,TRBJ2-3,TRBD2,-,CASSFLTSGSTDTQYF,TGCGCCAGCAGCTTCCTAACTAGCGGGAGCACAGATACGCAGTATTTT
TRBV10-3,TRBJ2-1,TRBD2,-,CAIRTTGGYNEQFF,TGTGCCATCAGAACTACCGGGGGGTACAATGAGCAGTTCTTC
TRBV6-2/TRBV6-3,TRBJ2-2,-,-,CASSYRGHAANTGELFF,TGTGCCAGCAGTTACAGGGGTCATGCCGCGAACACCGGGGAGCTGTTTTTT
TRBV6-5,TRBJ1-1,-,-,CASTPRGENTEAFF,TGTGCCAGCACCCCGAGGGGGGAGAACACTGAAGCTTTCTTT
TRBV11-2,TRBJ2-7,-,-,CASSLSDGGYEQYF,TGTGCCAGCAGCTTATCCGACGGAGGTTACGAGCAGTACTTC
TRBV18,TRBJ2-1,TRBD2,-,CASSPTRTSGTWFF,TGTGCCAGCTCACCAACAAGGACTAGCGGGACCTGGTTCTTC
TRBV30,TRBJ1-5,TRBD1,-,CAWSVRDRDGQPQHF,TGTGCCTGGAGTGTACGGGACAGGGACGGCCAGCCCCAGCATTTT
TRBV4-2,TRBJ1-5,TRBD1,-,CASSRPADRGQDPQPQHF,TGTGCCAGCAGCCGACCGGCGGACAGGGGGCAGGATCCCCAGCCCCAGCATTTT
TRBV4-3,TRBJ1-2,-,-,CASSQDPSGLGYTF,TGCGCCAGCAGCCAAGATCCAAGCGGCCTGGGCTACACCTTC
TRBV30,TRBJ2-1,-,-,CAWSGSGYNEQFF,TGTGCCTGGAGTGGGAGTGGTTACAATGAGCAGTTCTTC
TRBV5-5,TRBJ2-3,-,-,CASSLSKAGDTQYF,TGTGCCAGCAGCTTGTCCAAAGCGGGAGATACGCAGTATTTT
TRBV30,TRBJ1-5,-,few,CAWSVRGALGNQPQHF,TGTGCCTGGAGTGTACGGGGGGCTTTGGGCAATCAGCCCCAGCATTTT
TRBV2,TRBJ1-4,-,-,CASRGLATNEKLFF,TGTGCCAGCAGGGGCCTTGCAACTAATGAAAAACTGTTTTTT
TRBV28,TRBJ1-1,-,-,CASSSGNTEAFF,TGTGCCAGCAGTTCAGGGAACACTGAAGCTTTCTTT
TRBV28,TRBJ2-2,-,once,CASSPMGRVFTGELFF,TGTGCCAGCAGCCCTATGGGCAGAGTATTCACCGGGGAGCTGTTTTTT
TRBV4-1,TRBJ1-5,-,few,CASSLGAVNQPQHF,TGCGCCAGCAGCCTTGGGGCGGTCAATCAGCCCCAGCATTTT
TRBV27,TRBJ2-7,TRBD2,-,CASSPRLAGVVEQYF,TGTGCCAGCAGTCCCCGACTAGCGGGAGTAGTCGAGCAGTACTTC
TRBV4-1,TRBJ1-5,-,-,CASSQVLAGNQPQHF,TGCGCCAGCAGCCAAGTCCTTGCAGGGAACCAGCCCCAGCATTTT
TRBV5-6,TRBJ1-1,TRBD1,-,CASSPRQGRGTEAFF,TGTGCCAGCAGCCCCAGACAGGGAAGGGGCACTGAAGCTTTCTTT